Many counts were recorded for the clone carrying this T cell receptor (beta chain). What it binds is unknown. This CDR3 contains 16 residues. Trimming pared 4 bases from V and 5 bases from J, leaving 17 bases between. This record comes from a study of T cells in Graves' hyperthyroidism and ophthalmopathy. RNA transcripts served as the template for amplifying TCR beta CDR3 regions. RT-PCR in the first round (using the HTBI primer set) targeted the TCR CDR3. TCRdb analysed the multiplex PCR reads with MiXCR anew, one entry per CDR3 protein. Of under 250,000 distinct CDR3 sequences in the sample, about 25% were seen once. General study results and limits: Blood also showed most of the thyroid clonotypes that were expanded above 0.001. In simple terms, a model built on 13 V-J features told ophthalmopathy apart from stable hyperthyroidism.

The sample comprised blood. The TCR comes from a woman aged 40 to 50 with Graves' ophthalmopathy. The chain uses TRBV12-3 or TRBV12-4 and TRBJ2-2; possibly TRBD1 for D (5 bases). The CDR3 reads CASSSVLQGWTGELFF. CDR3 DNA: TGTGCCAGCAGTTCCGTTCTTCAGGGTTGGACCGGGGAGCTGTTTTTT.